These T cell receptor beta chains were read from a single sample in a study of vaccination and CD4 T cells after COVID-19. No antigen is known for these receptors. TCRdb reprocessed the PCR reads via MiXCR and lists one record per CDR3 protein. The top ten hold less than 20% of the sample, which has 11,000 to 15,000 distinct CDR3 sequences, under 75% seen once. Material: CD4+ T cells from blood, cultured in vitro. The receptors derive from a human donor who had recovered from COVID-19. The CDR3 runs from the conserved cysteine through the conserved F or W. A D gene is named only where the DNA matches it firmly. Some rows mark clone size as missing; the rest say once, few, many or name a class of expanded clone.

clone_size: -
d_call: -
v_call: TRBV6-1
j_call: TRBJ1-6
cdr3_nt: TGTGCCAGCAATAAACAGGGATTTAATTCACCCCTCCACTTT
cdr3_aa: CASNKQGFNSPLHF

clone_size: -
d_call: TRBD1
v_call: TRBV11-3
j_call: TRBJ1-6
cdr3_nt: TGTGCCAGCAGCTTAGCCCCGGGACAGGGGTCCTCACCCCTCCACTTT
cdr3_aa: CASSLAPGQGSSPLHF

clone_size: -
d_call: -
v_call: TRBV6-5
j_call: TRBJ1-2
cdr3_nt: TGTGCCAGCAGTTACGGGCCCTATAGGAACTATGGCTACACCTTC
cdr3_aa: CASSYGPYRNYGYTF

clone_size: -
d_call: -
v_call: TRBV25-1
j_call: TRBJ1-6
cdr3_nt: TGTGCCAGCAGGCAACCCGGACAAGGCGAATCACCCCTCCACTTT
cdr3_aa: CASRQPGQGESPLHF

clone_size: -
d_call: TRBD1
v_call: TRBV7-2
j_call: TRBJ1-6
cdr3_nt: TGTGCCAGCAGCTCGGGGAGGACAGGGAATAATTCACCCCTCCACTTT
cdr3_aa: CASSSGRTGNNSPLHF

clone_size: -
d_call: -
v_call: TRBV24-1
j_call: TRBJ2-3
cdr3_nt: TGTGCCACCAGTGATGGTGGGCAAGATACGCAGTATTTT
cdr3_aa: CATSDGGQDTQYF

clone_size: -
d_call: TRBD1
v_call: TRBV7-2
j_call: TRBJ1-1
cdr3_nt: TGTGCCAGCAGCAGAGACAGGGGGAGGACTGAAGCTTTCTTT
cdr3_aa: CASSRDRGRTEAFF

clone_size: -
d_call: TRBD2
v_call: TRBV11-2
j_call: TRBJ2-2
cdr3_nt: TGTGCCAGCAGCTCAAACCCCCTAGCGGTCACCGGGGAGCTGTTTTTT
cdr3_aa: CASSSNPLAVTGELFF

clone_size: -
d_call: -
v_call: TRBV6-2/TRBV6-3
j_call: TRBJ2-3
cdr3_nt: TGTGCCAGCACCGCGTCGTTTGGCGGGAGCACAGATACGCAGTATTTT
cdr3_aa: CASTASFGGSTDTQYF

clone_size: -
d_call: TRBD2
v_call: TRBV5-4
j_call: TRBJ2-5
cdr3_nt: TGTGCCAGCAGCTTGTCGATAGCGGGGGGGCAAGAGACCCAGTACTTC
cdr3_aa: CASSLSIAGGQETQYF

clone_size: -
d_call: -
v_call: TRBV19
j_call: TRBJ2-3
cdr3_nt: TGTGCCAGTAGTATAGATCCCGGCTATAGCACAGATACGCAGTATTTT
cdr3_aa: CASSIDPGYSTDTQYF

clone_size: -
d_call: -
v_call: TRBV7-9
j_call: TRBJ2-7
cdr3_nt: TGTGCCAGCAGCTTCGACATATCCTACGAGCAGTACTTC
cdr3_aa: CASSFDISYEQYF

clone_size: -
d_call: TRBD1
v_call: TRBV20-1
j_call: TRBJ2-2
cdr3_nt: TGCAGTGCTCAACAGGGGCACACCGGGGAGCTGTTTTTT
cdr3_aa: CSAQQGHTGELFF

clone_size: once
d_call: TRBD1
v_call: TRBV7-8
j_call: TRBJ1-3
cdr3_nt: TGTGCCAGCAGCTTAAGACAGGGGAACTCTGGAAACACCATATATTTT
cdr3_aa: CASSLRQGNSGNTIYF

clone_size: -
d_call: -
v_call: TRBV6-2/TRBV6-3
j_call: TRBJ2-1
cdr3_nt: TGTGCCAGCAGACCTCAGGGGGCGCGGGGGAATGAGCAGTTCTTC
cdr3_aa: CASRPQGARGNEQFF

clone_size: -
d_call: -
v_call: TRBV25-1
j_call: TRBJ1-1
cdr3_nt: TGTGCCAGCAGTGAATCCTGGGCCAGCGAAGCTTTCTTT
cdr3_aa: CASSESWASEAFF

clone_size: -
d_call: TRBD1
v_call: TRBV7-6
j_call: TRBJ2-2
cdr3_nt: TGTGCCAGCTCTTCGGGACAGGGAATCACCGGGGAGCTGTTTTTT
cdr3_aa: CASSSGQGITGELFF

clone_size: -
d_call: -
v_call: TRBV28
j_call: TRBJ2-2
cdr3_nt: TGTGCCAGCAGTTTAAGATCCTGGGAGCTGTTTTTT
cdr3_aa: CASSLRSWELFF

clone_size: -
d_call: -
v_call: TRBV18
j_call: TRBJ1-5
cdr3_nt: TGTGCCAGCTCACCGGACGGGGATCAGCCCCAGCATTTT
cdr3_aa: CASSPDGDQPQHF

clone_size: -
d_call: -
v_call: TRBV20-1
j_call: TRBJ1-5
cdr3_nt: TGCAGTGCTAGAGGAATGAGGGGGGGGAATCAGCCCCAGCATTTT
cdr3_aa: CSARGMRGGNQPQHF

clone_size: once
d_call: -
v_call: TRBV7-2
j_call: TRBJ2-1
cdr3_nt: TGTGCCAGCAGCTTAGTATCGGACCCCTCCAATGAGCAGTTCTTC
cdr3_aa: CASSLVSDPSNEQFF

clone_size: -
d_call: -
v_call: TRBV7-2
j_call: TRBJ1-1
cdr3_nt: TGTGCCAGCAGCTTATCTGGGAGGGAAGCTTTCTTT
cdr3_aa: CASSLSGREAFF

clone_size: -
d_call: -
v_call: TRBV11-2
j_call: TRBJ2-7
cdr3_nt: TGTGCCAGCAGCTTAGCGGGCTACGAGCAGTACTTC
cdr3_aa: CASSLAGYEQYF

clone_size: -
d_call: -
v_call: TRBV24-1
j_call: TRBJ2-5
cdr3_nt: TGTGCCACCAGTGATTATTCGACGGGGGAGACCCAGTACTTC
cdr3_aa: CATSDYSTGETQYF

clone_size: -
d_call: -
v_call: TRBV7-8
j_call: TRBJ2-1
cdr3_nt: TGTGCCAGCAGAACCAGGGGGGGATATTCGGGTGAGCAGTTCTTC
cdr3_aa: CASRTRGGYSGEQFF

clone_size: few
d_call: TRBD1
v_call: TRBV6-5
j_call: TRBJ2-7
cdr3_nt: TGTGCCAGCAGTTGGGACAGGGTCCCTTACGAGCAGTACTTC
cdr3_aa: CASSWDRVPYEQYF

clone_size: -
d_call: -
v_call: TRBV7-2
j_call: TRBJ2-7
cdr3_nt: TGTGCCAGCAGCTTTCAGGGGCTATTTTCCTACGAGCAGTACTTC
cdr3_aa: CASSFQGLFSYEQYF

clone_size: -
d_call: TRBD2
v_call: TRBV20-1
j_call: TRBJ2-3
cdr3_nt: TGCAGTGCTAGAGGGCCCTTCACTAGCGGAGGCACAGATACGCAGTATTTT
cdr3_aa: CSARGPFTSGGTDTQYF

clone_size: few
d_call: -
v_call: TRBV19
j_call: TRBJ1-5
cdr3_nt: TGTGCCAGTAGTGGCACGGGCAATCAGCCCCAGCATTTT
cdr3_aa: CASSGTGNQPQHF

clone_size: -
d_call: TRBD1
v_call: TRBV7-3
j_call: TRBJ1-2
cdr3_nt: TGTGCCAGCAGCCTGACAGGGAGGGATGGCTACACCTTC
cdr3_aa: CASSLTGRDGYTF

clone_size: -
d_call: -
v_call: TRBV24-1
j_call: TRBJ2-3
cdr3_nt: TGTGCCACCAGTGATTGGGTCGCAGATACGCAGTATTTT
cdr3_aa: CATSDWVADTQYF

clone_size: -
d_call: TRBD1
v_call: TRBV6-2/TRBV6-3
j_call: TRBJ1-5
cdr3_nt: TGTGCCAGCAGTCAGCCAGGGGGCGCTCAGCCCCAGCATTTT
cdr3_aa: CASSQPGGAQPQHF

clone_size: -
d_call: TRBD1
v_call: TRBV7-2
j_call: TRBJ2-3
cdr3_nt: TGTGCCAGCAGGGGACGGACAGGGCCAGATACGCAGTATTTT
cdr3_aa: CASRGRTGPDTQYF

clone_size: -
d_call: TRBD2
v_call: TRBV11-2
j_call: TRBJ2-3
cdr3_nt: TGTGCCAGCAGCTTAGCGGGGGGAACAGATACGCAGTATTTT
cdr3_aa: CASSLAGGTDTQYF

clone_size: few
d_call: TRBD1
v_call: TRBV7-2
j_call: TRBJ1-5
cdr3_nt: TGTGCCAGCAGCTTAGGGGACAGGGGCTCCAATCAGCCCCAGCATTTT
cdr3_aa: CASSLGDRGSNQPQHF

clone_size: few
d_call: TRBD2
v_call: TRBV20-1
j_call: TRBJ2-5
cdr3_nt: TGCAGTGCCATGGAGACTAGCGGGGGAATGGAGACCCAGTACTTC
cdr3_aa: CSAMETSGGMETQYF

clone_size: -
d_call: TRBD2
v_call: TRBV27
j_call: TRBJ2-5
cdr3_nt: TGTGCCAGCAGTCCCCGCCGTGACAGCGGGGGGGCGGAGACCCAGTACTTC
cdr3_aa: CASSPRRDSGGAETQYF

clone_size: -
d_call: TRBD2
v_call: TRBV7-9
j_call: TRBJ2-3
cdr3_nt: TGTGCCAGCAGCTTAGGGGGGACTAGCGGAGCAGATACGCAGTATTTT
cdr3_aa: CASSLGGTSGADTQYF

clone_size: -
d_call: -
v_call: TRBV20-1
j_call: TRBJ1-5
cdr3_nt: TGCAGTGCTCTCTGGGCAGGGCAGGGTCAGCCCCAGCATTTT
cdr3_aa: CSALWAGQGQPQHF

clone_size: few
d_call: -
v_call: TRBV24-1
j_call: TRBJ2-3
cdr3_nt: TGTGCCACCAGTGATTTGGGTGGCGGCACAGATACGCAGTATTTT
cdr3_aa: CATSDLGGGTDTQYF

clone_size: -
d_call: -
v_call: TRBV7-9
j_call: TRBJ1-2
cdr3_nt: TGTGCCAGCAGCTTAGATGGTGGAGGCTTTGGCTACACCTTC
cdr3_aa: CASSLDGGGFGYTF

clone_size: -
d_call: TRBD2
v_call: TRBV6-5
j_call: TRBJ2-5
cdr3_nt: TGTGCCAGCAGTTACTCTGGCGGGGGGGATTCGGCCCAGTACTTC
cdr3_aa: CASSYSGGGDSAQYF

clone_size: -
d_call: -
v_call: TRBV7-9
j_call: TRBJ2-7
cdr3_nt: TGTGCCAGCAGCCCGACCCCAGGGGGGTACTCCTACGAGCAGTACTTC
cdr3_aa: CASSPTPGGYSYEQYF

clone_size: few
d_call: -
v_call: TRBV7-8
j_call: TRBJ2-2
cdr3_nt: TGTGCCAGCAGCTTAAGGACGAACACCGGGGAGCTGTTTTTT
cdr3_aa: CASSLRTNTGELFF

clone_size: -
d_call: -
v_call: TRBV25-1
j_call: TRBJ1-5
cdr3_nt: TGTGCCACCCGGCCCGATCAGGACTATCAGCCCCAGCATTTT
cdr3_aa: CATRPDQDYQPQHF

clone_size: -
d_call: -
v_call: TRBV25-1
j_call: TRBJ2-7
cdr3_nt: TGTGCCAGCAGGGGAACAGGGACCTACGAGCAGTACTTC
cdr3_aa: CASRGTGTYEQYF

clone_size: once
d_call: -
v_call: TRBV6-1
j_call: TRBJ2-2
cdr3_nt: TGTGCCAGCAGAAAACTGGGGGCCCTCGGCACCGGGGAGCTGTTTTTT
cdr3_aa: CASRKLGALGTGELFF

clone_size: once
d_call: TRBD1
v_call: TRBV10-3
j_call: TRBJ2-1
cdr3_nt: TGTGCCATCAGTGAGGGACAGGTAGGAGGTGAGCAGTTCTTC
cdr3_aa: CAISEGQVGGEQFF

clone_size: -
d_call: -
v_call: TRBV6-2/TRBV6-3
j_call: TRBJ2-5
cdr3_nt: TGTGCCAGCAGTTTCCCCCACGCGGATCAAGAGACCCAGTACTTC
cdr3_aa: CASSFPHADQETQYF

clone_size: -
d_call: -
v_call: TRBV7-7
j_call: TRBJ2-3
cdr3_nt: TGTGCTAGCAGCTTAGTCCGTGGGGTAGATACGCAGTATTTT
cdr3_aa: CASSLVRGVDTQYF

clone_size: -
d_call: -
v_call: TRBV7-2
j_call: TRBJ2-3
cdr3_nt: TGTGCCAGCAGCTTAGGGTTTGGCGGGAAGAGGGATACGCAGTATTTT
cdr3_aa: CASSLGFGGKRDTQYF

clone_size: -
d_call: -
v_call: TRBV12-3/TRBV12-4
j_call: TRBJ1-1
cdr3_nt: TGTACCAGCGATCGCGATCGGGGCACTGAAGCTTTCTTT
cdr3_aa: CTSDRDRGTEAFF

clone_size: -
d_call: TRBD2
v_call: TRBV19
j_call: TRBJ2-2
cdr3_nt: TGTGCCAGTAGTTGGACTAGCGCCAACACCGGGGAGCTGTTTTTT
cdr3_aa: CASSWTSANTGELFF